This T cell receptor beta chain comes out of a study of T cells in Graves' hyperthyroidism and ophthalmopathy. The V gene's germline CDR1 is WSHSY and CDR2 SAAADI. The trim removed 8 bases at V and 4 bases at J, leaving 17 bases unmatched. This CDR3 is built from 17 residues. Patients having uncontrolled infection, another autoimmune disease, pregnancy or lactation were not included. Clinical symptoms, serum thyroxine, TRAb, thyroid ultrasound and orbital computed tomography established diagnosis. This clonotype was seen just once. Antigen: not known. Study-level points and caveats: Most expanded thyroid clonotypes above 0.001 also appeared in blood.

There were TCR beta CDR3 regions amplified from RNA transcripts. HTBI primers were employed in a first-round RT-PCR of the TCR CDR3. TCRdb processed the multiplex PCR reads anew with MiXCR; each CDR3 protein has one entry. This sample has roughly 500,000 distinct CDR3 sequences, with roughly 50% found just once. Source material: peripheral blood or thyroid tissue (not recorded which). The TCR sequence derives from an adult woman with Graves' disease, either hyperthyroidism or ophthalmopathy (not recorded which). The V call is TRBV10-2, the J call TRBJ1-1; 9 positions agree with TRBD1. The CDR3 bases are TGCGCCAGCTCCCTCCCTGGACAGGGGTCTCTCGGCACTGAAGCTTTCTTT. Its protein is CASSLPGQGSLGTEAFF.